These T cell receptor beta chains were read from a single sample in a study. Using its own MiXCR run on the RT-PCR reads, TCRdb lists one record per CDR3 protein. The sample includes almost 700,000 distinct CDR3 sequences, 14% of them seen just once. The sequenced sample consisted of memory CD4+ T cells from blood. The receptors were sampled from a female donor in good health, serving as a healthy control. CDR3s include the opening cysteine and the closing phenylalanine or tryptophan. The order of the fields is D gene, J gene, clone size, V gene, CDR3 protein, CDR3 DNA. A D gene is named only where the DNA matches it firmly. Part of the rows lack a size; the others show once, few, many or a class for expanded clones.

d_call: .
j_call: TRBJ2-1
clone_size: .
v_call: TRBV11-2
cdr3_aa: CASSLGGVGNEQFF
cdr3_nt: TGTGCCAGCAGCTTAGGAGGGGTCGGAAATGAGCAGTTCTTC

d_call: TRBD1
j_call: TRBJ2-2
clone_size: .
v_call: TRBV28
cdr3_aa: CASRRTGGTGELFF
cdr3_nt: TGTGCCAGCAGGAGAACAGGGGGCACCGGGGAGCTGTTTTTT

d_call: TRBD1
j_call: TRBJ2-7
clone_size: .
v_call: TRBV5-1
cdr3_aa: CASSLDAGGVYEQYF
cdr3_nt: TGCGCCAGCAGCTTGGATGCAGGGGGCGTCTACGAGCAGTACTTC

d_call: TRBD2
j_call: TRBJ2-1
clone_size: few
v_call: TRBV20-1
cdr3_aa: CSAWTRKNVNEQFF
cdr3_nt: TGCAGTGCTTGGACTAGGAAGAACGTCAATGAGCAGTTCTTC

d_call: .
j_call: TRBJ2-3
clone_size: .
v_call: TRBV24-1
cdr3_aa: CATSDVSGSGDTQYF
cdr3_nt: TGTGCCACCAGTGATGTCAGCGGCTCGGGAGATACGCAGTATTTT

d_call: .
j_call: TRBJ2-2
clone_size: .
v_call: TRBV20-1
cdr3_aa: CSAMDRNTGELFF
cdr3_nt: TGCAGTGCTATGGACAGAAACACCGGGGAGCTGTTTTTT

d_call: .
j_call: TRBJ1-1
clone_size: .
v_call: TRBV5-1
cdr3_aa: CASASRTQAAEAFF
cdr3_nt: TGCGCCAGCGCGTCCCGGACGCAGGCGGCTGAAGCTTTCTTT

d_call: .
j_call: TRBJ1-3
clone_size: .
v_call: TRBV12-3/TRBV12-4
cdr3_aa: CASSIQGSAGNTIYF
cdr3_nt: TGTGCCAGCAGTATACAGGGATCCGCCGGAAACACCATATATTTT

d_call: .
j_call: TRBJ1-1
clone_size: many
v_call: TRBV12-3/TRBV12-4
cdr3_aa: CASSFGRNTEAFF
cdr3_nt: TGTGCCAGCAGCTTCGGGCGGAACACTGAAGCTTTCTTT

d_call: .
j_call: TRBJ1-6
clone_size: .
v_call: TRBV25-1
cdr3_aa: CASSEVRGAPSPLHF
cdr3_nt: TGTGCCAGCAGTGAGGTCCGGGGGGCCCCCTCACCCCTCCACTTT

d_call: .
j_call: TRBJ2-5
clone_size: .
v_call: TRBV12-3/TRBV12-4
cdr3_aa: CASSSTDIQETQYF
cdr3_nt: TGTGCCAGCAGTTCGACAGACATCCAAGAGACCCAGTACTTC

d_call: .
j_call: TRBJ2-7
clone_size: .
v_call: TRBV10-3
cdr3_aa: CAISEAYGVGNEQYF
cdr3_nt: TGTGCCATCAGTGAAGCTTACGGGGTGGGCAACGAGCAGTACTTC

d_call: TRBD2
j_call: TRBJ2-7
clone_size: few
v_call: TRBV20-1
cdr3_aa: CSASWRGASSYEQYF
cdr3_nt: TGCAGTGCTAGTTGGCGGGGGGCCAGCTCCTACGAGCAGTACTTC

d_call: TRBD2
j_call: TRBJ2-2
clone_size: .
v_call: TRBV4-3
cdr3_aa: CASSPQASGRNTGELFF
cdr3_nt: TGCGCCAGCAGCCCCCAGGCTAGCGGCAGGAACACCGGGGAGCTGTTTTTT

d_call: TRBD2
j_call: TRBJ2-7
clone_size: .
v_call: TRBV20-1
cdr3_aa: CSGSGIGRYEQYF
cdr3_nt: TGCAGCGGTAGCGGGATAGGGAGGTACGAGCAGTACTTC

d_call: TRBD1
j_call: TRBJ2-5
clone_size: many
v_call: TRBV5-1
cdr3_aa: CASSFDSGGETQYF
cdr3_nt: TGCGCCAGCAGCTTCGACTCAGGGGGCGAGACCCAGTACTTC

d_call: TRBD2
j_call: TRBJ2-2
clone_size: .
v_call: TRBV10-3
cdr3_aa: CAISESGRRRTGELFF
cdr3_nt: TGTGCCATCAGTGAGAGCGGGAGAAGGAGAACCGGGGAGCTGTTTTTT

d_call: .
j_call: TRBJ1-2
clone_size: many
v_call: TRBV6-5
cdr3_aa: CASTKNPANYGYTF
cdr3_nt: TGTGCCAGCACCAAAAACCCCGCTAACTATGGCTACACCTTC

d_call: .
j_call: TRBJ2-5
clone_size: few
v_call: TRBV28
cdr3_aa: CASSPRPEDSYQETQYF
cdr3_nt: TGTGCCAGCAGCCCTCGACCGGAAGACTCGTACCAAGAGACCCAGTACTTC

d_call: .
j_call: TRBJ2-7
clone_size: .
v_call: TRBV20-1
cdr3_aa: CSARATGRSSYEQYF
cdr3_nt: TGCAGTGCTAGGGCGACGGGGAGGTCCAGCTACGAGCAGTACTTC

d_call: TRBD1
j_call: TRBJ1-5
clone_size: few
v_call: TRBV12-3/TRBV12-4
cdr3_aa: CASSPGQGTILVNQPQHF
cdr3_nt: TGTGCCAGCAGTCCAGGACAGGGAACAATCCTTGTCAATCAGCCCCAGCATTTT

d_call: TRBD1
j_call: TRBJ2-7
clone_size: many
v_call: TRBV30
cdr3_aa: CAWSRGQSAYEQYF
cdr3_nt: TGTGCCTGGAGTCGGGGACAGTCCGCCTACGAGCAGTACTTC

d_call: .
j_call: TRBJ2-1
clone_size: .
v_call: TRBV20-1
cdr3_aa: CSARGGIEQFF
cdr3_nt: TGCAGTGCTAGAGGTGGGATCGAGCAGTTCTTC

d_call: .
j_call: TRBJ2-7
clone_size: many
v_call: TRBV6-5
cdr3_aa: CASSYGPSGFEQYF
cdr3_nt: TGTGCCAGCAGTTACGGGCCGAGCGGGTTCGAGCAGTACTTC

d_call: TRBD1
j_call: TRBJ2-5
clone_size: many
v_call: TRBV7-9
cdr3_aa: CASSLSRTGFPETQYF
cdr3_nt: TGTGCCAGCAGCTTGAGTCGGACAGGGTTTCCAGAGACCCAGTACTTC

d_call: .
j_call: TRBJ2-3
clone_size: many
v_call: TRBV20-1
cdr3_aa: CSASRSRTDTQYF
cdr3_nt: TGCAGTGCTAGTAGGAGTCGCACAGATACGCAGTATTTT

d_call: .
j_call: TRBJ2-2
clone_size: .
v_call: TRBV7-3
cdr3_aa: CASAQQRNTGELFF
cdr3_nt: TGTGCCAGCGCACAGCAACGAAACACCGGGGAGCTGTTTTTT

d_call: .
j_call: TRBJ2-7
clone_size: once
v_call: TRBV4-3
cdr3_aa: CASSQVPAEPYEQYF
cdr3_nt: TGCGCCAGCAGCCAAGTACCAGCGGAGCCCTACGAGCAGTACTTC

d_call: .
j_call: TRBJ2-4
clone_size: .
v_call: TRBV28
cdr3_aa: CASSSHTRTKNIQYF
cdr3_nt: TGTGCCAGCAGTTCCCACACCAGAACTAAAAACATTCAGTACTTC

d_call: .
j_call: TRBJ2-3
clone_size: few
v_call: TRBV11-2
cdr3_aa: CASSLSASYTQYF
cdr3_nt: TGTGCCAGCAGCCTAAGCGCTAGTTATACGCAGTATTTT

d_call: .
j_call: TRBJ2-3
clone_size: .
v_call: TRBV18
cdr3_aa: CASSPRRVPTDTQYF
cdr3_nt: TGTGCCAGCTCACCACGGAGGGTCCCCACAGATACGCAGTATTTT

d_call: TRBD1
j_call: TRBJ2-7
clone_size: .
v_call: TRBV6-5
cdr3_aa: CASSPKTGGTYEQYF
cdr3_nt: TGTGCCAGCAGCCCAAAGACAGGGGGAACCTACGAGCAGTACTTC

d_call: TRBD1
j_call: TRBJ2-7
clone_size: many
v_call: TRBV30
cdr3_aa: CAWGTGVYEQYF
cdr3_nt: TGTGCCTGGGGGACAGGGGTTTACGAGCAGTACTTC

d_call: .
j_call: TRBJ1-6
clone_size: .
v_call: TRBV7-9
cdr3_aa: CASSLGHREDSPLHF
cdr3_nt: TGTGCCAGCAGCTTAGGACACCGGGAGGATTCACCCCTCCACTTT

d_call: TRBD2
j_call: TRBJ2-1
clone_size: .
v_call: TRBV7-3
cdr3_aa: CASSATSGLSYNEQFF
cdr3_nt: TGTGCCAGCAGCGCAACTAGCGGGCTCTCCTACAATGAGCAGTTCTTC

d_call: .
j_call: TRBJ2-3
clone_size: .
v_call: TRBV9
cdr3_aa: CASSPSFSTDTQYF
cdr3_nt: TGTGCCAGCAGCCCAAGCTTTAGCACAGATACGCAGTATTTT

d_call: .
j_call: TRBJ1-4
clone_size: .
v_call: TRBV15
cdr3_aa: CATSRESANEKLFF
cdr3_nt: TGTGCCACCAGCAGAGAGAGCGCTAATGAAAAACTGTTTTTT

d_call: .
j_call: TRBJ2-7
clone_size: few
v_call: TRBV27
cdr3_aa: CASSPQLIHEQYF
cdr3_nt: TGTGCCAGCAGTCCACAGTTAATCCACGAGCAGTACTTC

d_call: TRBD1
j_call: TRBJ1-6
clone_size: few
v_call: TRBV27
cdr3_aa: CASTYTTGASPLHF
cdr3_nt: TGTGCCAGCACCTACACGACAGGGGCTTCACCCCTCCACTTT

d_call: .
j_call: TRBJ1-1
clone_size: many
v_call: TRBV3-1
cdr3_aa: CASSQGHAEAFF
cdr3_nt: TGTGCCAGCAGCCAAGGACACGCGGAAGCTTTCTTT

d_call: .
j_call: TRBJ2-3
clone_size: once
v_call: TRBV28
cdr3_aa: CASSLFVTSTDTQYF
cdr3_nt: TGTGCCAGCAGTTTATTTGTTACTAGCACAGATACGCAGTATTTT

d_call: .
j_call: TRBJ2-7
clone_size: many
v_call: TRBV6-6
cdr3_aa: CASSYPNRDEQYF
cdr3_nt: TGTGCCAGCAGTTACCCAAACAGGGACGAGCAGTACTTC

d_call: .
j_call: TRBJ2-1
clone_size: few
v_call: TRBV18
cdr3_aa: CASSPTRQGRDEQFF
cdr3_nt: TGTGCCAGCTCACCAACTCGGCAGGGGAGGGATGAGCAGTTCTTC

d_call: .
j_call: TRBJ1-2
clone_size: .
v_call: TRBV20-1
cdr3_aa: CSARGFEGYTF
cdr3_nt: TGCAGTGCTAGGGGGTTCGAGGGCTACACCTTC